This T cell receptor beta chain is from a study of T-cell reconstitution after alpha-beta-depleted transplantation in children (dated by TCRdb to the mid-2010s). Concerning the study at large: Using TCR repertoire profiling, the study quantitatively followed how T-cell immune reconstitution unfolded in children after TCRalphabeta/CD19-depleted allogeneic hematopoietic cell transplantation. Study-level results and caveats: The frequencies of hyperexpanded clones fell over the following months, and after one year, T-cell counts and TCRbeta diversity were mostly attributed to newly produced T cells. The apparently early alphabetaT-cell count recovery about two months after transplant was reportedly dependent on only several hundred rapidly expanded clones derived from non-depleted graft cells. In some patients, high TCRbeta diversity at day 60 was attributed to recipient T cells and intrathymic progenitors that had survived conditioning.

Library construction relied on PCR. The data were produced on an Illumina HiSeq 2500. Molecular barcoding was employed in the preparation of TCR libraries, with unique molecular identifiers being used to normalize TCRbeta repertoire quantification. TCRdb passed the public sequencing reads through fastp at Q25 and MiXCR, retaining productive beta sequences. For every CDR3 protein sequence, its rows merge into one entry that carries the most common genes and DNA. The sample table shows about 420,000 distinct CDR3 sequences, and about 16% are seen once. The top ten clonotypes cover roughly 29% of the sample. The sample's treatment or condition label is to be understood as: allogeneic hematopoietic cell transplantation with graft depleted of TCRalphabeta T cells and CD19 B cells. The transplant recipients were children given TCRalphabeta/CD19-depleted allogeneic hematopoietic cell grafts. As to this clonotype: Its antigen has not been determined. Nothing much larger sits one base from this clone, and base qualities are not available.

V was cut back by 0 bases and J by 6 bases, leaving a gap of 14 bases between them. From cysteine to phenylalanine, the CDR3 is 15 amino acids long. The only DNA kept is the CDR3, 45 bases in frame from the first base. Based on the germline V gene (reference sequence), the CDR1 and CDR2 sequences are DFQATT and SNEGSKA. Sequenced here: PBMCs, mostly from graft donor cells, sampled 360 days after TCRalphabeta/CD19-depleted stem cell transplant. This clonotype was sampled from a boy under three years old who had a stem cell transplant for Wiskott-Aldrich syndrome, so the T cells may come from the graft donor. Rearrangement joined TRBV20-1 to TRBJ2-2, with the D segment possibly TRBD1 or TRBD2, each aligning over 5 bases. The encoded CDR3 is CSARDPRGRPGELFF. The sequence in DNA is TGCAGTGCTAGAGACCCCCGGGGCCGGCCCGGGGAGCTGTTTTTT.